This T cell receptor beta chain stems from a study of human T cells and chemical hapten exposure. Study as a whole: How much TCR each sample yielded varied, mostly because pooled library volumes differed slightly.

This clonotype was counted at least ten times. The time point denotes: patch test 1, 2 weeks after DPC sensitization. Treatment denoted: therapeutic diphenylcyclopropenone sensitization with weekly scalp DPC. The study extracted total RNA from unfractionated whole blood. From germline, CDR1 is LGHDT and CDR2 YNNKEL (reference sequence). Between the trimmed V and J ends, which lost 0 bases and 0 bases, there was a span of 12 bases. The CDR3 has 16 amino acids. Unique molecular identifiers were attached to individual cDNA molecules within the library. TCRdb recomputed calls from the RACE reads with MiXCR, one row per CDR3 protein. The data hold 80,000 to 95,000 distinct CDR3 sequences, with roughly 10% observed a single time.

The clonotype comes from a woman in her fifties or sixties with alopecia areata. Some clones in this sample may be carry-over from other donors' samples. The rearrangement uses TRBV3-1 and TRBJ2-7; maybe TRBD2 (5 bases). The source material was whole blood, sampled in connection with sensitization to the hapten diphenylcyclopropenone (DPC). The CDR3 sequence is CASSQDSSLSSYEQYF. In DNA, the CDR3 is TGTGCCAGCAGCCAAGATTCTAGCTTGAGCTCCTACGAGCAGTACTTC.